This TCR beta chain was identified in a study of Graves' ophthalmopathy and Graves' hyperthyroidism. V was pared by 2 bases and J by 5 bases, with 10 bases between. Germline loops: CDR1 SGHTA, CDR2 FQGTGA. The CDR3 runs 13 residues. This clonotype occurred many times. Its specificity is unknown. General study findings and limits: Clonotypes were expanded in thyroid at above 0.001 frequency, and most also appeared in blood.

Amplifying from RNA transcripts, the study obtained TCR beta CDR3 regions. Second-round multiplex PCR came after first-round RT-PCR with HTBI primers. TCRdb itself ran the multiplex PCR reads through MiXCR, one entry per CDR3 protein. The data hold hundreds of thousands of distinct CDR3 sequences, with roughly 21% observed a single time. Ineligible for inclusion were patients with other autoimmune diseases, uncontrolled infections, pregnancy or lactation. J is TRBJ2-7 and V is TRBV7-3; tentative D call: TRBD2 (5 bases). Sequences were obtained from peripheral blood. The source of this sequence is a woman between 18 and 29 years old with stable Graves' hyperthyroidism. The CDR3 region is CASSLGGNHEQYF. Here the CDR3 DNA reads TGTGCCAGCAGCTTAGGAGGTAATCACGAGCAGTACTTC. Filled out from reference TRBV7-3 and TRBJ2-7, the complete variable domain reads GAGVSQTPSNKVTEKGKYVELRCDPISGHTALYWYRQSLGQGPEFLIYFQGTGAADDSGLPNDRFFAVRPEGSVSTLKIQRTERGDSAVYLCASSLGGNHEQYFGPGTRLTVT.